Shown below are 20 T cell receptor beta chains from a single sample sequenced in a study of cytotoxic CD8 clonotypes in ibrutinib-treated CLL. Assay: immunoSEQ multiplex PCR; the TCRdb copy retains only in-frame clones and omits some. The sample lists some 11,000 clones, 62% seen once, with about 25% in the top ten. The input for sequencing was PBMCs, taken before ibrutinib treatment. The receptors come from a human donor with chronic lymphocytic leukemia.

The table lists this clone with a few counts. This chain uses TRBV21-1 with TRBJ2-7; the table's D call, TRBD2, has no DNA check behind it. TRBV21-1 is given as a pseudogene. CDR3 length equals 15 residues. The CDR3 nucleotides read TGTGCCAGCAGCATCCATAGGGGAGGGACCTACGAGCAGTACTTC. Translating gives CASSIHRGGTYEQYF.

This sequence joins TRBV7-8 and TRBJ1-1, with TRBD1 as a possible D gene (5 bases). Trimming removed 0 bases at V and 1 base at J, with 15 bases between. Germline values: CDR1 SGHVS, CDR2 FQNEAQ. The CDR3 consists of 17 residues. In DNA form, the CDR3 reads TGTGCCAGCAGCTTAGCGCGTTGGGCAGGGAGGAACACTGAAGCTTTCTTT. Protein product: CASSLARWAGRNTEAFF.

The V gene is TRBV5-1, the J gene TRBJ1-2; D is uncertain. The CDR3 length is 12 residues. Germline V CDR1 and CDR2: SGHRS, YFSETQ. Trimming shortened V by 0 bases and J by 7 bases, and 7 bases separated the two germline ends. In DNA form, the CDR3 reads TGCGCCAGCAGCTTGGAGCTGGGTGGCTACACCTTC. This gives the protein CASSLELGGYTF.

The chain couples TRBV7-9 to TRBJ2-7, with 7 bases identical to TRBD2. The length of the CDR3 is 14 residues. J lost 3 bases, V lost 3 bases, and 5 bases had no gene match. The germline V gene has CDR1 SEHNR and CDR2 FQNEAQ (reference sequence). The CDR3, as DNA: TGTGCCAGCAGCTTTCCCGGGGAGGGCTACGAGCAGTACTTC. It yields the protein CASSFPGEGYEQYF.

The rearrangement links TRBV28 to TRBJ2-3; D perhaps matches TRBD1 (6 bases). The V end was cut by 6 bases, the J end by 1 base, with 14 bases between. The germline gives CDR1 MDHEN, CDR2 SYDVKM. The CDR3 spans 15 residues. CDR3 amino acids: CASRQGSQGTDTQYF. As DNA, the CDR3 is TGTGCCAGCAGGCAGGGGTCTCAGGGCACAGATACGCAGTATTTT.

V gene TRBV2 combines with J gene TRBJ1-2; D unresolved. The germline V gene encodes CDR1 SNHLY and CDR2 FYNNEI. V dropped 5 bases and J dropped 3 bases, with 13 bases sitting between them. The CDR3 is 14 amino acids. CDR3 DNA: TGTGCCAGCAGTTCACCGATGAAAGACTATGGCTACACCTTC. Translating gives CASSSPMKDYGYTF. The full variable domain, its missing parts supplied by reference TRBV2 and TRBJ1-2, is EPEVTQTPSHQVTQMGQEVILRCVPISNHLYFYWYRQILGQKVEFLVSFYNNEISEKSEIFDDQFSVERPDGSNFTLKIRSTKLEDSAMYFCASSSPMKDYGYTFGSGTRLTVV.

This chain connects TRBV7-2 to TRBJ2-2, with D perhaps assigned TRBD1 or TRBD2 (5 bases each). This CDR3 spans 16 amino acids. Germline CDR1 SGHTA, CDR2 FQGNSA. V was cut by 6 bases and J by 7 bases, with 21 bases left in between. Here the CDR3 DNA reads TGTGCCAGCAGTCCAGACTACAGGACCCATAACGGGGAGCTGTTTTTT. Translating it yields CASSPDYRTHNGELFF.

This clone was seen more than once but under ten times. This chain uses TRBV10-1 with TRBJ1-1, with D uncertain. This CDR3 is built from 12 residues. Looked up from germline, CDR1 is WNHNN and CDR2 is SYGVQD (reference sequence). The V gene lost 3 bases and the J gene lost 2 bases, with 4 bases spanning the gap. The CDR3 region is CASSEGNTEAFF. Written as DNA, the CDR3 is TGCGCCAGCAGTGAAGGCAACACTGAAGCTTTCTTT.

The rearrangement uses TRBV5-1 and TRBJ1-2, with D perhaps matching TRBD1 (5 bases). The CDR3 runs to 14 residues. The V gene lost 4 bases and the J gene lost 6 bases, with 16 bases spanning the gap. The germline V gene encodes CDR1 SGHRS and CDR2 YFSETQ. CDR3 in DNA: TGCGCCAGCAGCCGGGACCTGGGGATAGATGGCTACACCTTC. This translates into CASSRDLGIDGYTF.

This sequence joins TRBV6-6 and TRBJ2-7; 7 positions agree with TRBD2. In germline, CDR1 is MNHNY, CDR2 SVGAGI (reference sequence). Trimming cost V 7 bases and J 2 bases; bases outside gene matches: 5. The CDR3 is 13 amino acids. The CDR3 coding sequence is TGTGCCAGCATGGGGGAGGGGCCCTACGAGCAGTACTTC. Translating it yields CASMGEGPYEQYF.

The V and J genes are TRBV7-9 and TRBJ2-7; weak D call: TRBD2 (7 bases). Between the trimmed V and J ends, which lost 6 bases and 0 bases, there was a span of 15 bases. Germline V CDR1 and CDR2: SEHNR, FQNEAQ (reference sequence). This CDR3 spans 15 amino acids. The CDR3 here is CASSLGGGGSYEQYF. The CDR3 DNA is TGTGCCAGCAGTCTTGGGGGAGGGGGCTCCTACGAGCAGTACTTC.

This clone was observed a few times. V usage is TRBV4-3 and J usage is TRBJ2-3, with no clear D. Trimming pared 4 bases from V and 0 bases from J, leaving 8 bases between. Per germline, CDR1 LGHNA and CDR2 YSLEER. The length of the CDR3 is 14 residues. The CDR3 DNA sequence: TGCGCCAGCAGCCTCTCTATGAGCACAGATACGCAGTATTTT. Its protein product is CASSLSMSTDTQYF.

The chain is built from TRBV19 and TRBJ1-5, with a possible D match to TRBD1 (5 bases). Trimming stripped 5 bases from V and 5 bases from J, with 16 bases between. The germline gives CDR1 LNHDA, CDR2 SQIVND (reference sequence). This CDR3 has 15 residues. CDR3 residues: CASSATGGIDQPQHF. The CDR3 nucleotides read TGTGCCAGTAGTGCGACGGGGGGTATCGATCAGCCCCAGCATTTT.

This chain joins TRBV28 and TRBJ1-1; the match to TRBD1 covers 7 bases. J was trimmed by 10 bases and V by 2 bases; bases with no gene match: 4. CDR1 is MDHEN, CDR2 SYDVKM, per germline. The CDR3 runs to 12 residues. The CDR3 region is CASSLGQGGAFF. The CDR3 DNA reads as TGTGCCAGCAGTTTAGGTCAGGGGGGAGCTTTCTTT.

This chain links TRBV5-1 with TRBJ1-1; TRBD1 matches at 10 bases. J gave up 5 bases and V 1 base, and 2 bases lay outside the gene matches. In germline, CDR1 is SGHRS, CDR2 YFSETQ. CDR3 length equals 14 residues. CDR3 in amino acids: CASSLWDRGTEAFF. The CDR3 bases are TGCGCCAGCAGCTTGTGGGACAGGGGTACTGAAGCTTTCTTT.

The chain has TRBV27 and TRBJ2-3; D is possibly TRBD2 (7 bases). Germline V gene data show CDR1 as MNHEY and CDR2 as SMNVEV (reference sequence). The CDR3 is 14 amino acids. V shed 4 bases and J shed 2 bases, with 10 bases lying between them. CDR3 region: CASSYAGATDTQYF. As DNA, the CDR3 is TGTGCCAGCAGTTACGCGGGGGCCACAGATACGCAGTATTTT.

This clone was seen only once. The chain has TRBV6-5 and TRBJ2-2; D ambiguous. This CDR3 comprises 16 residues. Germline V gene lookup returns CDR1 MNHEY and CDR2 SVGAGI. The V end lost 2 bases, the J end lost 3 bases, and 13 bases lay between the germline ends. The CDR3 DNA follows: TGTGCCAGCAGTTACGAAGGCAGGAGTCACACCGGGGAGCTGTTTTTT. Its translation: CASSYEGRSHTGELFF.

The V gene is TRBV19, the J gene TRBJ1-5; maybe TRBD1 (5 bases). In germline, CDR1 is LNHDA, CDR2 SQIVND (reference sequence). CDR3 length: 14 residues. Trimming pared 7 bases from V and 0 bases from J, leaving 10 bases between. The CDR3 is CASKLGASNQPQHF. The CDR3 DNA is TGTGCCAGTAAGCTAGGGGCTAGCAATCAGCCCCAGCATTTT.

The V and J genes are TRBV6-1 and TRBJ2-7, with D perhaps TRBD2 (6 bases). Germline CDR1 MNHNS, CDR2 SASEGT. V was cut by 6 bases and J by 3 bases, with 18 bases left in between. The CDR3 covers 15 residues. CDR3 sequence: CASRAYREQHYEQYF. The CDR3 region has the DNA TGTGCCAGCAGAGCCTACCGGGAGCAACACTACGAGCAGTACTTC.

CDR3 sequence (DNA): TGTGCCAGCAGTTTATATCACAGCTCCTACGAGCAGTACTTC. Encoded protein: CASSLYHSSYEQYF. This chain connects TRBV27 to TRBJ2-7, with D hard to call. The CDR3 extends over 14 amino acids. Germline values: CDR1 MNHEY, CDR2 SMNVEV (reference sequence). Trimming removed 1 base at V and 0 bases at J, with 7 bases between.